The 15 T cell receptor beta chains below were found in one sample sequenced in a study of OX40 agonist ivuxolimab in advanced cancers. Clones were read by immunoSEQ multiplex PCR, and TCRdb kept only the in-frame ones, dropping some. The sample yields 30,000 to 35,000 clones, roughly 90% seen once. This specimen was CD4+ or CD8+ T cells sorted from blood, taken in a trial of the OX40 agonist ivuxolimab. These receptors all stem from an adult with an advanced solid tumor such as melanoma, head and neck, liver or kidney cancer.

V is TRBV6-5 and J is TRBJ2-7; TRBD1 might be the D (6 bases). This CDR3 comprises 14 residues. V shed 2 bases and J shed 6 bases, with 14 bases lying between them. The V gene's germline CDR1 is MNHEY and CDR2 SVGAGI. CDR3 amino acids: CASSYLETGSEQYF. The CDR3 DNA reads TGTGCCAGCAGTTACCTAGAGACAGGCAGCGAGCAGTACTTC.

This clone occurred once. This chain connects TRBV5-1 to TRBJ1-1, with 9 nucleotides matching TRBD1. The length of the CDR3 is 14 residues. CDR1 SGHRS and CDR2 YFSETQ come from the germline V gene. Trimming at V came to 4 bases and at J to 5 bases, leaving 6 bases not matched to a gene. CDR3 nucleotide sequence: TGCGCCAGCAGCATAACAGGGGGCTATACTGAAGCTTTCTTT. Translating gives CASSITGGYTEAFF.

This chain joins TRBV28 and TRBJ1-5; perhaps TRBD1 as D (5 bases). The V end was cut by 3 bases, the J end by 3 bases, with 9 bases between. CDR1 MDHEN and CDR2 SYDVKM come from the germline V gene. CDR3 length equals 14 residues. CDR3 in DNA: TGTGCCAGCAGTTTCGGAGGGACCAATCAGCCCCAGCATTTT. Translating gives CASSFGGTNQPQHF.

The rearrangement joins TRBV7-8 to TRBJ2-7; 7 bases agree with TRBD2. Germline-derived CDR1 and CDR2 are SGHVS and FQNEAQ. The trim removed 0 bases at V and 4 bases at J, leaving 18 bases unmatched. The CDR3 covers 19 residues. The CDR3, as DNA: TGTGCCAGCAGCTTAGCTCGCGGTGTAGGGGAGGGGAATACTTACGAGCAGTACTTC. Translating it yields CASSLARGVGEGNTYEQYF.

This clone came up once. The chain has TRBV7-9 and TRBJ2-5, with 10 positions matching TRBD2. The J call is uncertain, as TRBJ2-7 better fits the DNA end. The CDR3 extends over 15 amino acids. The germline V gene has CDR1 SEHNR and CDR2 FQNEAQ (reference sequence). The CDR3 sequence is CASSSRLAGPYEQYF. CDR3 nucleotides: TGTGCCAGCAGCTCCCGACTAGCGGGTCCCTACGAGCAGTACTTC.

The chain employs TRBV4-3 and TRBJ2-5, with TRBD1 matching over 8 bases. Germline CDR1 and CDR2: LGHNA and YSLEER. The CDR3 covers 15 residues. Losses at the gene ends were 4 bases for V and 2 bases for J; bases not matched to a gene: 6. CDR3 loop: CASSLGTGRQETQYF. The CDR3 region has the DNA TGCGCCAGCAGCCTGGGGACAGGTCGTCAAGAGACCCAGTACTTC.

The count of this clone is one. This rearrangement joins TRBV29-1 to TRBJ2-7, with D perhaps matching TRBD2 (5 bases). This CDR3 region has 12 residues. CDR1 SQVTM and CDR2 ANQGSEA come from the germline V gene. The germline V and J ends were trimmed by 4 bases and 7 bases, with 14 bases remaining between them. Written as DNA, the CDR3 is TGCAGCGTTGTAGCTGCCTCGGGGGAGCAGTACTTC. Its translation is CSVVAASGEQYF.

The rearrangement uses TRBV7-2 and TRBJ2-1, with D possibly being TRBD2 (5 bases). The length of the CDR3 is 15 residues. V was trimmed by 5 bases and J by 1 base, leaving 12 bases between them. The germline gives CDR1 SGHTA, CDR2 FQGNSA. The CDR3 reads CASSVTSGSYNEQFF. CDR3 coding DNA: TGTGCCAGCAGCGTAACTAGTGGTTCCTACAATGAGCAGTTCTTC.

This sequence joins TRBV11-3 and TRBJ2-7, with 7 bases fitting TRBD1. Germline CDR1 SGHNT, CDR2 YENEEA. This CDR3 contains 12 residues. Losses at the gene ends were 3 bases for V and 5 bases for J; bases not matched to a gene: 1. The CDR3, as DNA: TGTGCCAGCAGCTTGACAGGGAACGAGCAGTACTTC. This sequence encodes CASSLTGNEQYF.

This rearrangement joins TRBV6-8 to TRBJ2-5; 7 bases line up with TRBD2. Germline CDR1 is MNHGY and CDR2 is SAAAGT. This CDR3 region has 16 residues. The V gene end was trimmed by 6 bases and the J gene end by 5 bases; junction bases not matched to a gene: 15. CDR3 region: CASRPFPGGVGETQYF. For the CDR3, the DNA is TGTGCCAGCAGACCCTTTCCGGGGGGAGTGGGGGAGACCCAGTACTTC.

By sample share, this clone is hyperexpanded. The CDR3 loop reads CASSPFGSGPYEQYF. In DNA, the CDR3 is TGTGCCAGCAGCCCCTTTGGGAGCGGCCCCTACGAGCAGTACTTC. The rearrangement links TRBV5-8 to TRBJ2-7; TRBD2 might be the D (5 bases). CDR3 size: 15 residues. V shed 4 bases and J shed 2 bases, with 16 bases lying between them. Germline CDR1 is SGHTS and CDR2 is YDEGEE. Filled out from reference TRBV5-8 and TRBJ2-7, the complete variable domain reads EAGVTQSPTHLIKTRGQQATLRCSPISGHTSVYWYQQALGLGLQFLLWYDEGEERNRGNFPPRFSGRQFPNYSSELNVNALELEDSALYLCASSPFGSGPYEQYFGPGTRLTVT.

The genes are TRBV5-1 and TRBJ2-3; no firm D call. The CDR3 spans 13 residues. V was clipped by 0 bases and J by 4 bases, with 6 bases between them. Germline values: CDR1 SGHRS, CDR2 YFSETQ. The CDR3 nucleotides are TGCGCCAGCAGCTTGGGCCGGCCAGATACGCAGTATTTT. Translation gives CASSLGRPDTQYF.

This sequence joins TRBV29-1 and TRBJ2-2; D possibly corresponds to TRBD2 (5 bases). V was shortened by 6 bases and J by 6 bases, with 11 bases between the two germline ends. Germline CDR1 SQVTM, CDR2 ANQGSEA. This CDR3 region has 12 residues. CDR3 sequence: CSVPWESGELFF. The CDR3 region has the DNA TGCAGCGTCCCATGGGAGTCCGGGGAGCTGTTTTTT.

This chain connects TRBV27 to TRBJ2-2; D not resolved. The V gene lost 1 base and the J gene lost 5 bases, with 8 bases spanning the gap. CDR3 size: 14 residues. Germline assignment: CDR1 MNHEY and CDR2 SMNVEV (reference sequence). CDR3 residues: CASSLLGGTGELFF. CDR3 coding DNA: TGTGCCAGCAGTTTATTAGGCGGAACCGGGGAGCTGTTTTTT.

The chain employs TRBV6-5 and TRBJ2-7, with TRBD1 as a possible D gene (5 bases). Germline V gene sequence: CDR1 MNHEY, CDR2 SVGAGI. The ends were cut back, 2 bases at V and 0 bases at J, with 8 bases in the middle. The CDR3 contains 14 residues. The CDR3 bases are TGTGCCAGCAGTTACGACAGTTACTCCTACGAGCAGTACTTC. It specifies CASSYDSYSYEQYF.